This T cell receptor (beta chain) was recovered during a study of blood T cell repertoires in COVID-19. Study-wide context: COVID-19 samples, acute and convalescent, were from the United States, Italy and Spain. PBMCs, B-cell-depleted T cells, or T cells were the source of the cDNA or gDNA that made up the material.

As processed by the authors: Amplifying reference gene primers gave estimates of nucleated cell counts. The table came from immunoSEQ multiplex PCR; TCRdb's copy has only in-frame clones and leaves some out. V, J and clone size were drawn from that table, and D and trimming were deduced from the DNA. The table records around 140,000 clones, roughly four fifths of them present only once. This clonotype was obtained from a woman aged 55-75 years with acute or convalescent COVID-19. Specimen: peripheral blood.

The DNA of the CDR3 is TGTGCCAGCAGTGCCCAGGGGATATATGGCTACACCTTC. This codes for CASSAQGIYGYTF. The chain joins TRBV6-6 to TRBJ1-2; TRBD1 might be the D (6 bases). The length of the CDR3 is 13 residues. V shed 5 bases and J shed 5 bases, with 12 bases lying between them. Germline CDR1 MNHNY, CDR2 SVGAGI (reference sequence).